Each of the 28 T cell receptor beta chains below was sequenced from the same sample in a study of cytomegalovirus exposure and HLA in healthy donors. Only in-frame clones appear in the TCRdb table, and some are missing; sequencing was by immunoSEQ multiplex PCR. The table includes about 110,000 clones, about nine tenths detected once. The sequenced sample consisted of PBMCs. The receptors originated from a woman aged 18-29 years in good health and CMV-seropositive.

The V gene is TRBV27, the J gene TRBJ2-2, with TRBD1 matching 9 bases. With V trimmed by 4 bases and J by 3 bases, 6 bases remained unmatched. CDR1 and CDR2 from the germline V gene are MNHEY and SMNVEV (reference sequence). The CDR3 spans 16 residues. The DNA for the CDR3 is TGTGCCAGCAGTTGGTTGGGGACAGGGTACACCGGGGAGCTGTTTTTT. Translating it yields CASSWLGTGYTGELFF.

The chain couples TRBV5-8 to TRBJ1-4, with 9 bases lining up with TRBD1. Germline-derived CDR1 and CDR2 are SGHTS and YDEGEE. J was trimmed by 0 bases and V by 4 bases; bases with no gene match: 10. This CDR3 region has 18 residues. The CDR3 spells CASSRDRDRVATNEKLFF. The DNA for the CDR3 is TGTGCCAGCAGCCGGGACCGGGACAGGGTAGCAACTAATGAAAAACTGTTTTTT.

This clone was counted only a few times. The V and J genes are TRBV7-9 and TRBJ2-7; the D gene is possibly TRBD1 (5 bases). The V gene's germline CDR1 is SEHNR and CDR2 FQNEAQ (reference sequence). V was shortened by 1 base and J by 5 bases, with 12 bases between the two germline ends. The CDR3 is made up of 14 amino acids. The CDR3 is CASSLEIQGNEQYF. The CDR3 DNA reads TGTGCCAGCAGCTTAGAGATTCAGGGTAACGAGCAGTACTTC.

The V call is TRBV7-9, the J call TRBJ2-5; 7 nucleotides match TRBD1. Germline CDR1 SEHNR, CDR2 FQNEAQ (reference sequence). The CDR3 is 14 amino acids. The V gene end was trimmed by 4 bases and the J gene end by 5 bases; junction bases not matched to a gene: 7. CDR3 protein: CASSYARGLETQYF. In DNA form, the CDR3 reads TGTGCCAGCAGCTATGCGAGGGGGCTGGAGACCCAGTACTTC. Together with reference TRBV7-9 and TRBJ2-5, the CDR3 gives the full variable domain: DTGVSQNPRHKITKRGQNVTFRCDPISEHNRLYWYRQTLGQGPEFLTYFQNEAQLEKSRLLSDRFSAERPKGSFSTLEIQRTEQGDSAMYLCASSYARGLETQYFGPGTRLLVL.

This clone was detected only once. The rearrangement links TRBV6-5 to TRBJ2-7; TRBD1 agrees at 9 bases. The V gene end was trimmed by 6 bases and the J gene end by 6 bases; junction bases not matched to a gene: 6. Germline V gene sequence: CDR1 MNHEY, CDR2 SVGAGI. The CDR3 consists of 13 residues. The CDR3 DNA sequence: TGTGCCAGCAGAAAGGGACAGGGTCTCGAGCAGTACGTC. It is translated as CASRKGQGLEQYV.

The chain combines TRBV10-1 with TRBJ2-2, with D maybe TRBD2 (7 bases). Germline V CDR1 and CDR2: WNHNN, SYGVQD (reference sequence). The CDR3 runs to 14 residues. V was clipped by 4 bases and J by 5 bases, with 11 bases between them. CDR3 in DNA: TGCGCCAGCAGTGCAAGGGGGGGGACCGGGGAGCTGTTTTTT. This codes for CASSARGGTGELFF.

The J gene is TRBJ2-1, the V gene TRBV14; the D gene is possibly TRBD2 (5 bases). CDR3 length: 15 residues. Per the germline V gene, CDR1 is SGHDN and CDR2 is FVKESK. The V gene lost 1 base and the J gene lost 2 bases, with 9 bases spanning the gap. The CDR3: CASSQARVTYNEQFF. CDR3 DNA sequence: TGTGCCAGCAGCCAAGCGAGGGTCACCTACAATGAGCAGTTCTTC.

The V call is TRBV4-3, the J call TRBJ2-3; 9 bases agree with TRBD1. The CDR3 length is 15 residues. With V trimmed by 8 bases and J by 6 bases, 12 bases remained unmatched. The germline gives CDR1 LGHNA, CDR2 YSLEER. DNA for the CDR3: TGCGCCAGCGGCCGATCGGGACAGGGTTACGATACGCAGTATTTT. This encodes CASGRSGQGYDTQYF.

This CDR3 is CATSRDSGWAQPQHF. In nucleotides, the CDR3 is TGTGCCACCAGCAGAGATTCAGGGTGGGCTCAGCCCCAGCATTTT. V and J are TRBV15 and TRBJ1-5; D perhaps matches TRBD1 (5 bases). This CDR3 spans 15 amino acids. Germline CDR1 and CDR2: LNHNV and YYDKDF (reference sequence). The V end was cut by 0 bases, the J end by 6 bases, with 12 bases between. Looking up the rest from reference TRBV15 and TRBJ1-5 gives the full variable domain: DAMVIQNPRYQVTQFGKPVTLSCSQTLNHNVMYWYQQKSSQAPKLLFHYYDKDFNNEADTPDNFQSRRPNTSFCFLDIRSPGLGDTAMYLCATSRDSGWAQPQHFGDGTRLSIL.

The chain couples TRBV27 to TRBJ2-7; 7 bases align to TRBD1. Per germline, CDR1 MNHEY and CDR2 SMNVEV (reference sequence). After removal of 6 bases from V and 3 bases from J, the junction contained 11 bases not matched to a gene. The CDR3 consists of 15 residues. The CDR3 is CASRSDRANDYEQYF. CDR3 nucleotide sequence: TGTGCCAGCAGATCTGACAGGGCGAATGACTACGAGCAGTACTTC.

The rearrangement uses TRBV28 and TRBJ2-7; 7 bases are shared with TRBD2. The CDR3 is 14 amino acids. The trim removed 1 base at V and 3 bases at J, leaving 3 bases unmatched. CDR1 and CDR2 (germline): MDHEN, SYDVKM. The CDR3 region is CASSLSSGVYEQYV. The CDR3 coding sequence is TGTGCCAGCAGTTTATCTAGCGGAGTCTACGAGCAGTACGTC.

This sequence joins TRBV4-2 and TRBJ1-1, with unresolved D. Germline values: CDR1 LGHNA, CDR2 YNFKEQ. V was pared by 2 bases and J by 1 base, with 8 bases between. This CDR3 is 14 amino acids long. For the CDR3, the DNA is TGTGCCAGCAGCCAATCGACACCGAACACTGAAGCTTTCTTT. Its protein product is CASSQSTPNTEAFF.

The V and J genes are TRBV7-2 and TRBJ1-5, with D perhaps matching TRBD1 (6 bases). CDR1 SGHTA and CDR2 FQGNSA come from the germline V gene. The V gene lost 3 bases and the J gene lost 3 bases, with 12 bases spanning the gap. This CDR3 comprises 15 residues. The CDR3 coding sequence is TGTGCCAGCAGCTTCCAAGGGACAACCAATCAGCCCCAGCATTTT. Its protein is CASSFQGTTNQPQHF.

The V call is TRBV6-6, the J call TRBJ1-2; 7 positions match TRBD1. V was clipped by 10 bases and J by 2 bases; unmatched bases: 10. The length of the CDR3 is 14 residues. Germline V gene data show CDR1 as MNHNY and CDR2 as SVGAGI (reference sequence). The CDR3 protein is CATKLSTGNYGYTF. The CDR3 bases are TGTGCCACCAAATTATCGACAGGGAACTATGGCTACACCTTC.

The CDR3 DNA reads TGTGCCAGCAGCAAAGCCCCACGGACCGGGACAGGGAGGAACACTGAAGCTTTCTTT. It yields the protein CASSKAPRTGTGRNTEAFF. J is TRBJ1-1 and V is TRBV21-1; TRBD1 was called by the table and not checked on the DNA. TRBV21-1 is a recognized pseudogene. The CDR3 is 19 residues long.

In its sample, this clone was seen a few times. The chain employs TRBV10-3 and TRBJ2-1; possible D gene TRBD2, 6 bases. The V and J ends lost 0 bases and 6 bases respectively, with 12 bases between them. The germline CDR1 and CDR2 sequences are ENHRY and SYGVKD. This CDR3 contains 15 residues. The CDR3 sequence is CAISESEEGFNEQFF. The CDR3 DNA follows: TGTGCCATCAGTGAGTCGGAGGAGGGGTTCAATGAGCAGTTCTTC.

V gene TRBV29-1 combines with J gene TRBJ1-1, with D maybe TRBD1 (5 bases). V was clipped by 5 bases and J by 5 bases, with 6 bases between them. The CDR3 length is 10 residues. Germline values: CDR1 SQVTM, CDR2 ANQGSEA. The CDR3 DNA follows: TGCAGCGTTAGACAGACTGAAGCTTTCTTT. Its translation is CSVRQTEAFF.

The table lists this clone with a count of one. The genes are TRBV19 and TRBJ1-4; a possible D gene is TRBD1 (6 bases). CDR3 length: 14 residues. Germline-derived CDR1 and CDR2 are LNHDA and SQIVND (reference sequence). Trimming took 3 bases from V and 5 from J, leaving 10 bases between them. CDR3 region: CASSIWTDNEKLFF. The CDR3 DNA is TGTGCCAGTAGTATCTGGACAGACAATGAAAAACTGTTTTTT.

The V call is TRBV6-6, the J call TRBJ1-5, with TRBD1 matching 9 bases. Germline values: CDR1 MNHNY, CDR2 SVGAGI (reference sequence). The ends lost 8 bases at V and 3 bases at J; junction bases unmatched: 8. The CDR3 consists of 15 residues. The CDR3 loop is CASGGDRVLNQPQHF. The CDR3 region has the DNA TGTGCCAGCGGGGGGGACAGGGTCCTCAATCAGCCCCAGCATTTT.

J is TRBJ1-2 and V is TRBV6-5; the D is unclear. V was clipped by 2 bases and J by 11 bases, with 21 bases between them. This CDR3 comprises 15 residues. CDR1 and CDR2 from the germline V gene are MNHEY and SVGAGI. The DNA for the CDR3 is TGTGCCAGCAGTTACGCCGGCCGCGGACTATTAGGGTACACCTTC. As protein: CASSYAGRGLLGYTF.

The V and J genes are TRBV7-9 and TRBJ1-4; D gene uncertain. V lost 4 bases, J lost 8 bases, and 14 bases lay in between. Germline-derived CDR1 and CDR2 are SEHNR and FQNEAQ (reference sequence). The CDR3 totals 14 residues. The CDR3 bases are TGTGCCAGCAGCTCGATCGGTTCGGGGGAAAAACTGTTTTTT. Translating it yields CASSSIGSGEKLFF.

The rearrangement links TRBV12-5 to TRBJ2-5, with TRBD1 as a possible D gene (6 bases). The CDR3 is 14 residues long. Trimming took off 5 bases at V and 7 bases at J, with 17 bases between the two ends. CDR1 is LGHNT, CDR2 FRNRAP, per germline. The CDR3 bases are TGTGCTAGTGGTGCTACAGGGACACGAGCGACCCAGTACTTC. Amino acid sequence: CASGATGTRATQYF.

The gene calls are TRBV11-2 and TRBJ2-1; D is unclear. Trimming took off 5 bases at V and 6 bases at J, with 11 bases between the two ends. The germline V gene has CDR1 SGHAT and CDR2 FQNNGV. This CDR3 has 13 amino acids. CDR3 coding DNA: TGTGCCAGCAGCGGTGGAGACTCCAATGAGCAGTTCTTC. It specifies CASSGGDSNEQFF.

This rearrangement joins TRBV19 to TRBJ1-6; TRBD1 matches 10 bases. The CDR3 is 14 residues long. V lost 10 bases, J lost 8 bases, and 8 bases stayed unmatched. Germline CDR1 reads LNHDA; CDR2 reads SQIVND (reference sequence). CDR3 protein: CATNRDRGDSPLHF. CDR3 sequence (DNA): TGTGCCACAAACCGGGACAGGGGAGATTCACCCCTCCACTTT.

The gene calls are TRBV10-3 and TRBJ2-5; tentative D call: TRBD1 (5 bases). Germline V gene lookup returns CDR1 ENHRY and CDR2 SYGVKD. This CDR3 comprises 15 residues. Trimming took 0 bases from V and 2 from J, leaving 10 bases between them. The chain's CDR3 is CAISESNRRQETQYF. CDR3 coding DNA: TGTGCCATCAGTGAGTCTAACAGGAGACAAGAGACCCAGTACTTC.

The chain has TRBV2 and TRBJ2-1; D perhaps matches TRBD1 (5 bases). Between the trimmed V and J ends, which lost 4 bases and 2 bases, there was a span of 9 bases. CDR1 and CDR2 from the germline V gene are SNHLY and FYNNEI. The CDR3 runs to 14 residues. CDR3 protein: CASSGRETYNEQFF. CDR3 DNA: TGTGCCAGCAGTGGCAGGGAAACCTACAATGAGCAGTTCTTC. The variable domain in full, with the rest retrieved from reference TRBV2 and TRBJ2-1, is EPEVTQTPSHQVTQMGQEVILRCVPISNHLYFYWYRQILGQKVEFLVSFYNNEISEKSEIFDDQFSVERPDGSNFTLKIRSTKLEDSAMYFCASSGRETYNEQFFGPGTRLTVL.

The chain is built from TRBV6-4 and TRBJ2-1, with TRBD2 matching over 11 bases. The V gene's germline CDR1 is MRHNA and CDR2 SNTAGT. CDR3 size: 15 residues. The V gene end was trimmed by 6 bases and the J gene end by 4 bases; junction bases not matched to a gene: 5. The CDR3 protein is CASSPTSGEYNEQFF. CDR3 in DNA: TGTGCCAGCAGCCCGACTAGCGGGGAGTACAATGAGCAGTTCTTC.

The J gene is TRBJ1-1, the V gene TRBV5-1; D ambiguous. V lost 1 base and J 0 bases, leaving 10 bases between the germline ends. Germline values: CDR1 SGHRS, CDR2 YFSETQ. This CDR3 contains 15 residues. The CDR3 spells CASSLKRDLNTEAFF. DNA for the CDR3: TGCGCCAGCAGCTTGAAACGGGATTTGAACACTGAAGCTTTCTTT.